The sequence of this T cell receptor beta chain was determined in a study of blood T cells in healthy people across ages. Study results and limitations: Percentage of naive T cells showed a strong correlation with TCR beta diversity.

Isolation recovered at least 6.5 million PBMCs from every sample. Per sample, extraction of total RNA gave at least 5 micrograms in every case. Of note for this clonotype: The antigen is not known.

The CDR3 sequence is 12 residues long. V lost 5 bases and J 6 bases, leaving 11 bases between the germline ends. The germline gives CDR1 SGHTA, CDR2 FQGNSA. Sample-barcoded 5' priming and a J-beta primer mix drove a second PCR of about 6 to 12 cycles. All samples yielded 2.5 million or more CDR3-containing paired-end reads. TCRdb ran MiXCR on the 5' RACE reads and lists one entry per CDR3 protein. The sample consists of about 640,000 distinct CDR3 sequences, approximately 30% of them appearing once. The rearrangement joins TRBV7-2 to TRBJ2-7; TRBD2 might be the D (5 bases). Sequencing was performed on blood. The clonotype comes from a woman aged 80 or older in good health. The CDR3 spells CASSQLESEQYF. For the CDR3, the DNA is TGTGCCAGCAGCCAACTAGAAAGCGAGCAGTACTTC.